This TCR beta chain was recovered during a study of blood T cell repertoires in COVID-19. In the authors' workflow: Nucleated cell number was recorded as an estimate derived from reference gene primer amplification. Libraries were prepared by immunoSEQ multiplex PCR; TCRdb keeps only in-frame clonotypes and omits some of them. V, J and clone size derive from that table, while D and trimming were established from the DNA sequence. The table includes about 170,000 clones, about nine tenths detected once. The CDR3 runs to 15 residues. The V gene end was trimmed by 5 bases and the J gene end by 3 bases; junction bases not matched to a gene: 7. The germline CDR1 and CDR2 sequences are SGHTA and FQGTGA.

This rearrangement joins TRBV7-3 to TRBJ2-1; 7 bases map to TRBD1. This receptor was identified in a young man with COVID-19, enrolled during active disease. The sequenced material came from peripheral blood. The CDR3 region is CASSPGQWIYNEQFF. The CDR3 region has the DNA TGTGCCAGCAGCCCGGGACAGTGGATCTACAATGAGCAGTTCTTC.